The 27 T cell receptor beta chains listed next were all sequenced from one sample in a study of low-dose radiotherapy and immunotherapy resistance in tumors. TRAV- and TRBV-specific primers were used for first-strand cDNA, which covered alpha and beta chains. A roughly 22-cycle PCR with a constant-region primer and V-primer adapter amplified TCRs. TCRdb recomputed calls from the reads with MiXCR, one row per CDR3 protein. Of roughly 8,300 distinct CDR3 sequences listed, 61% are singletons. These receptors all come from a human donor with advanced metastatic prostate, ovarian, gallbladder or colorectal cancer (not recorded which). This table probably holds off-target reads from a library built for another chain.

This sequence joins TRBV20-1 and TRBJ1-6; the match to TRBD1 covers 8 bases. Germline assignment: CDR1 DFQATT and CDR2 SNEGSKA (reference sequence). V gave up 6 bases and J gave up 8 bases; unmatched junction bases: 15. There are 16 residues in the CDR3. The CDR3 coding sequence is TGCAGTGCACCCACTCGGACAGGGCGGCAGGATTCACCCCTCCACTTT. As protein: CSAPTRTGRQDSPLHF.

In nucleotides, the CDR3 is TGTGCCAGCAGCTTAGCGACGGGGGGCCAGTTCAATGAGCAGTTCTTC. Its protein is CASSLATGGQFNEQFF. V and J are TRBV7-6 and TRBJ2-1; TRBD2 might be the D (7 bases). Germline CDR1 SGHVS, CDR2 FNYEAQ. V was shortened by 0 bases and J by 6 bases, with 15 bases between the two germline ends. This CDR3 comprises 16 residues.

The rearrangement links TRBV19 to TRBJ2-2; no clear D gene. V lost 1 base to trimming and J lost 8 bases, with 11 bases between them. Germline lookup yields CDR1 LNHDA and CDR2 SQIVND (reference sequence). The CDR3 runs 14 residues. Here the CDR3 DNA reads TGTGCCAGTAGTATAGTGGCCGGAATAGGGGAGCTGTTTTTT. Its protein is CASSIVAGIGELFF.

This clonotype showed up just a few times. As the CDR3 is not closed by the conserved phenylalanine or tryptophan, this likely results from a read error. It is unclear where the CDR3 begins or ends on the DNA, so no DNA is shown, and the CDR3 is as TCRdb lists it. The J gene is TRBJ1-1, the V gene TRBV4-1. Germline CDR1 is MGHRA and CDR2 is YSYEKL. The CDR3 has 11 amino acids, counting both end residues. The CDR3 region is CASSQDYKKVL.

The chain couples TRBV6-2 or TRBV6-3 to TRBJ1-2; no clear D. This CDR3 is built from 13 residues. V was trimmed by 3 bases and J by 4 bases, leaving 9 bases between them. Germline CDR1 reads MNHEY; CDR2 reads SVGEGT. CDR3 in amino acids: CASSYVSPYGYTF. Here the CDR3 DNA reads TGTGCCAGCAGTTATGTGTCTCCCTATGGCTACACCTTC.

The chain employs TRBV7-9 and TRBJ2-5; D gene unclear. Germline assignment: CDR1 SEHNR and CDR2 FQNEAQ (reference sequence). The CDR3 is 13 residues long. V was clipped by 3 bases and J by 4 bases, with 9 bases between them. The CDR3 coding sequence is TGTGCCAGCAGCTTTCCCTATACAGAGACCCAGTACTTC. This codes for CASSFPYTETQYF.

This clonotype was observed a few times. This chain links TRBV5-1 with TRBJ1-1; 7 positions match TRBD1. The germline V gene encodes CDR1 SGHRS and CDR2 YFSETQ. The CDR3 loop spans 14 amino acids. V was pared by 0 bases and J by 3 bases, with 2 bases of the junction left unmatched. CDR3 coding DNA: TGCGCCAGCAGCTTGGAGGGGGCTGACACTGAAGCTTTCTTT. It translates to CASSLEGADTEAFF. The full variable domain, its missing parts supplied by reference TRBV5-1 and TRBJ1-1, is KAGVTQTPRYLIKTRGQQVTLSCSPISGHRSVSWYQQTPGQGLQFLFEYFSETQRNKGNFPGRFSGRQFSNSRSEMNVSTLELGDSALYLCASSLEGADTEAFFGQGTRLTVV.

The V gene is TRBV27, the J gene TRBJ2-2, with 9 bases aligning to TRBD1. Germline CDR1 reads MNHEY; CDR2 reads SMNVEV (reference sequence). The ends lost 5 bases at V and 8 bases at J; junction bases unmatched: 6. This CDR3 region has 14 residues. CDR3 protein: CASSQTGGTGELFF. As DNA, the CDR3 is TGTGCCAGCAGTCAGACAGGGGGAACTGGGGAGCTGTTTTTT.

The chain employs TRBV6-1 and TRBJ2-3; D gene uncertain. The CDR3 totals 10 residues. Germline V gene data show CDR1 as MNHNS and CDR2 as SASEGT. V was pared by 4 bases and J by 5 bases, with 1 base between. In nucleotides, the CDR3 is TGTGCCAGCAGTGGAGATACGCAGTATTTT. Its protein is CASSGDTQYF.

This clonotype has a handful of counts. J is TRBJ1-4 and V is TRBV12-3 or TRBV12-4, with D tentatively TRBD1 (6 bases). The CDR3 is made up of 15 amino acids. Trimming cost V 5 bases and J 3 bases, with 13 bases left between them. The DNA of the CDR3 is TGTGCCAGCAGTAAACAGGGAATGGCTAATGAAAAACTGTTTTTT. This gives the protein CASSKQGMANEKLFF.

CDR3 DNA sequence: TGTGCCAGCAGTTTTGGCGGGAGCACAGATACGCAGTATTTT. It codes for CASSFGGSTDTQYF. The chain combines TRBV28 with TRBJ2-3; D is perhaps TRBD2 (5 bases). The germline V gene has CDR1 MDHEN and CDR2 SYDVKM. The CDR3 runs 14 residues. V lost 3 bases to trimming and J lost 0 bases, with 7 bases between them.

The CDR3 region is CASSLKVNYEQYF. For the CDR3, the DNA is TGTGCCAGCAGCTTAAAGGTAAACTACGAGCAGTACTTC. The chain uses TRBV7-2 and TRBJ2-7; no reliable D call. The V and J ends lost 2 bases and 3 bases respectively, with 8 bases between them. The CDR3 runs to 13 residues. Germline values: CDR1 SGHTA, CDR2 FQGNSA.

This chain links TRBV28 with TRBJ1-2; D call uncertain. This CDR3 is 15 amino acids long. In germline, CDR1 is MDHEN, CDR2 SYDVKM. V gave up 5 bases and J gave up 2 bases, with 15 bases separating them. In nucleotides, the CDR3 is TGTGCCAGCAGTGGGCGACGGATAATGAACTATGGCTACACCTTC. It encodes CASSGRRIMNYGYTF.

This clonotype rates as medium-sized. This chain links TRBV6-2 or TRBV6-3 with TRBJ1-5; D unclear. The CDR3 is 13 residues long. From germline, CDR1 is MNHEY and CDR2 SVGEGT. Trimming pared 6 bases from V and 6 bases from J, leaving 12 bases between. The DNA for the CDR3 is TGTGCCAGCAGGGACCCTGGACGTCAGCCCCAGCATTTT. Its translation is CASRDPGRQPQHF.

J is TRBJ1-2 and V is TRBV27; D gene unclear. The V gene's germline CDR1 is MNHEY and CDR2 SMNVEV (reference sequence). Deletions cut 0 bases from V and 8 bases from J, with 10 bases between. The CDR3 loop spans 13 amino acids. The CDR3 DNA reads as TGTGCCAGCAGTTTATCAATGGGTTACGGCTACACCTTC. This codes for CASSLSMGYGYTF.

J is TRBJ2-2 and V is TRBV6-8, with 7 positions matching TRBD1. CDR3 size: 15 residues. The ends lost 6 bases at V and 5 bases at J; junction bases unmatched: 9. Germline CDR1 is MNHGY and CDR2 is SAAAGT. CDR3 coding DNA: TGTGCCAGCAGCTGGGACAGAAGGGAAACCGGGGAGCTGTTTTTT. Its protein is CASSWDRRETGELFF.

The J gene is TRBJ1-5, the V gene TRBV19, with no clear D. The CDR3 is 16 residues long. Germline-derived CDR1 and CDR2 are LNHDA and SQIVND (reference sequence). The germline V and J ends were trimmed by 3 bases and 2 bases, with 14 bases remaining between them. The CDR3: CASSMRGNNGNQPQHF. The CDR3 DNA is TGTGCCAGTAGTATGCGGGGAAATAATGGCAATCAGCCCCAGCATTTT.

The table lists this clonotype with a few counts. This chain connects TRBV5-1 to TRBJ1-1, with 8 bases aligning to TRBD1. The length of the CDR3 is 14 residues. The junction had 3 bases not matched to a gene; V was cut back by 4 bases and J by 1 base. Germline values: CDR1 SGHRS, CDR2 YFSETQ. The CDR3 spells CASSIDRGNTEAFF. CDR3 in DNA: TGCGCCAGCAGCATAGACAGGGGGAACACTGAAGCTTTCTTT.

The chain has TRBV5-4 and TRBJ2-1; no clear D gene. Germline V gene data show CDR1 as SGHNT and CDR2 as YYREEE (reference sequence). V was pared by 0 bases and J by 10 bases, with 8 bases between. There are 12 residues in the CDR3. The CDR3 is CASSLDGYEQFF. The DNA for the CDR3 is TGTGCCAGCAGCTTGGACGGTTACGAGCAGTTCTTC.

The gene calls are TRBV20-1 and TRBJ1-1; D is ambiguous. The ends were cut back, 1 base at V and 1 base at J, with 10 bases in the middle. Germline values: CDR1 DFQATT, CDR2 SNEGSKA (reference sequence). This CDR3 comprises 14 residues. Here the CDR3 DNA reads TGCAGTGCTAGAGTGGAGGTAAAGAACACTGAAGCTTTCTTT. It specifies CSARVEVKNTEAFF.

This rearrangement joins TRBV12-3 or TRBV12-4 to TRBJ2-1; 11 positions match TRBD2. The CDR3 loop spans 16 amino acids. The V segment lost 0 bases and the J segment 9 bases; nucleotides outside the gene matches: 7. Here the CDR3 reads CASSLASSGGTVEQFF. In nucleotides, the CDR3 is TGTGCCAGCAGTTTAGCTTCTAGCGGGGGGACGGTTGAGCAGTTCTTC.

In this sample, this clonotype turned up once. This sequence joins TRBV5-3 and TRBJ2-5; 7 bases match TRBD2. TRBV5-3 is flagged as an ORF with uncertain function. V shed 8 bases and J 1 base; nucleotides not matched to a gene: 14. This CDR3 has 16 residues. The CDR3 DNA reads as TGTGCCAGCAGCGGGTCAGCGGGGACCTTCCAAGAGACCCAGTACTTC. This encodes CASSGSAGTFQETQYF.

In its sample, this clonotype was seen a few times. The chain employs TRBV2 and TRBJ2-1, with D uncertain. From germline, CDR1 is SNHLY and CDR2 FYNNEI. The CDR3 contains 13 residues. Trimming took 4 bases from V and 6 from J, leaving 10 bases between them. The CDR3 region has the DNA TGTGCCAGCAGTGTTAGGCCAATCAATGAGCAGTTCTTC. Encoded protein: CASSVRPINEQFF.

The sample holds one count of this clonotype. This chain links TRBV7-2 with TRBJ2-1; D remains unclear. Germline lookup yields CDR1 SGHTA and CDR2 FQGNSA. This CDR3 has 11 residues. V dropped 3 bases and J dropped 9 bases, with 6 bases sitting between them. The CDR3 here is CASSLAIEQFF. DNA for the CDR3: TGTGCCAGCAGCTTGGCGATTGAGCAGTTCTTC.

V and J are TRBV7-3 and TRBJ1-6; 10 nucleotides align to TRBD1. The CDR3 runs 15 residues. Germline trimming cut 4 bases from V and 9 bases from J; bases unmatched to any gene: 6. Germline CDR1 and CDR2: SGHTA and FQGTGA. This CDR3 is CASSSGTGVGSPLHF. The CDR3 coding sequence is TGTGCCAGCAGCTCCGGGACAGGGGTCGGTTCACCCCTCCACTTT.

The chain employs TRBV10-3 and TRBJ1-1; no firm D call. Trimming shortened V by 5 bases and J by 0 bases, and 10 bases separated the two germline ends. The CDR3 consists of 14 residues. Germline assignment: CDR1 ENHRY and CDR2 SYGVKD. Here the CDR3 reads CAISMGALNTEAFF. The CDR3 DNA reads TGTGCCATCAGTATGGGCGCCCTGAACACTGAAGCTTTCTTT.

The chain is built from TRBV7-2 and TRBJ2-7, with TRBD2 identical over 13 bases. The germline V gene encodes CDR1 SGHTA and CDR2 FQGNSA. The trim removed 4 bases at V and 4 bases at J, leaving 1 base unmatched. There are 14 residues in the CDR3. The chain's CDR3 is CASSWTSGSYEQYF. The CDR3 DNA reads as TGTGCCAGCAGCTGGACTAGCGGGAGTTACGAGCAGTACTTC. The full variable domain, completed using reference TRBV7-2 and TRBJ2-7, is GAGVSQSPSNKVTEKGKDVELRCDPISGHTALYWYRQSLGQGLEFLIYFQGNSAPDKSGLPSDRFSAERTGGSVSTLTIQRTQQEDSAVYLCASSWTSGSYEQYFGPGTRLTVT.